This section outlines one T cell receptor beta chain sequence together with its context. This sample was taken from a study of blood T cell repertoires in COVID-19. The CDR3 has 14 residues. V lost 2 bases and J lost 4; bases outside the gene matches: 2. Germline V gene sequence: CDR1 KGHSH, CDR2 LQKENI. Produced via immunoSEQ multiplex PCR; TCRdb's table is partial and in-frame only. Of some 200,000 clones in the sample, approximately 87% were seen once. The sample was peripheral blood. The receptor was isolated from a woman aged 70-85 years with COVID-19, enrolled during active disease. This chain connects TRBV18 to TRBJ2-7, with 10 bases matching TRBD1. The CDR3 reads CASSPGDRGYEQYF. CDR3 nucleotide sequence: TGTGCCAGCTCACCAGGGGACAGGGGATACGAGCAGTACTTC. Based on the CDR3 plus reference TRBV18 and TRBJ2-7, the full variable domain is NAGVMQNPRHLVRRRGQEARLRCSPMKGHSHVYWYRQLPEEGLKFMVYLQKENIIDESGMPKERFSAEFPKEGPSILRIQQVVRGDSAAYFCASSPGDRGYEQYFGPGTRLTVT.